One and the same sample provided the 25 T cell receptor beta chains below, sequenced in a study of T-cell reconstitution after alpha-beta-depleted transplantation in children. A TCRbeta library incorporating unique molecular identifiers was prepared. TCRdb re-derived calls from the PCR reads in MiXCR, one entry per CDR3 protein. The sample includes more than 60,000 distinct CDR3 sequences, about 7% of them seen just once. This specimen consisted of PBMCs from the stem cell graft donor, obtained from the stem cell graft. The receptor source for this set is a human donor who donated a stem cell graft to a child with acute lymphoblastic leukemia.

This clonotype appeared many times. V is TRBV5-5 and J is TRBJ2-1; D not resolved. This CDR3 has 14 amino acids. V gave up 7 bases and J gave up 1 base, with 12 bases separating them. The germline CDR1 and CDR2 sequences are SGHKS and YYEKEE (reference sequence). The DNA of the CDR3 is TGTGCCAGCCTGTCCTTGGGGTCCTACAATGAGCAGTTCTTC. This translates into CASLSLGSYNEQFF.

This clonotype has at least ten counts. One end of the junction fails to match germline, which may point to a read error. V gene TRBV12-3 or TRBV12-4 combines with J gene TRBJ1-1, with 7 bases matching TRBD1. CDR3 length equals 11 residues. The CDR3 reads CASSLGQGVIF. CDR3 nucleotide sequence: TGTGCCAGCAGTTTAGGCCAGGGGGTTATCTTT.

V gene TRBV13 combines with J gene TRBJ1-2; D is possibly TRBD1 (5 bases). Looked up from germline, CDR1 is PRHDT and CDR2 is FYEKMQ (reference sequence). V was shortened by 5 bases and J by 6 bases, with 16 bases between the two germline ends. The length of the CDR3 is 14 residues. CDR3: CASSPTAGWDGYTF. The DNA for the CDR3 is TGTGCCAGCAGCCCAACCGCAGGGTGGGATGGCTACACCTTC.

This clonotype was seen more than once but under ten times. V usage is TRBV27 and J usage is TRBJ2-7; D might be TRBD1 (8 bases). With 5 bases removed from V and 5 bases from J, the gap between germline ends came to 22 bases. Germline CDR1 and CDR2: MNHEY and SMNVEV (reference sequence). This CDR3 is built from 16 residues. CDR3 loop: CASSPQGGRAWNEQYF. For the CDR3, the DNA is TGTGCCAGCAGTCCACAGGGGGGGAGGGCCTGGAACGAGCAGTACTTC.

This chain links TRBV5-8 with TRBJ1-4, with a weak D call TRBD1 (5 bases). V was clipped by 4 bases and J by 5 bases, with 15 bases between them. Germline V gene lookup returns CDR1 SGHTS and CDR2 YDEGEE. This CDR3 has 15 residues. CDR3 in DNA: TGTGCCAGCAGCCCCAGGGTGCCATTCAATGAAAAACTGTTTTTT. Encoded protein: CASSPRVPFNEKLFF. Complete variable domain (other parts from reference TRBV5-8 and TRBJ1-4): EAGVTQSPTHLIKTRGQQATLRCSPISGHTSVYWYQQALGLGLQFLLWYDEGEERNRGNFPPRFSGRQFPNYSSELNVNALELEDSALYLCASSPRVPFNEKLFFGSGTQLSVL.

This clonotype has at least ten counts. The rearrangement links TRBV14 to TRBJ2-5, with 10 bases lining up with TRBD2. Unmatched junction bases numbered 7, after V lost 3 bases and J lost 6 bases. Germline assignment: CDR1 SGHDN and CDR2 FVKESK. The CDR3 has 15 amino acids. CDR3 DNA sequence: TGTGCCAGCAGCCAGACCCTAGCGGGAGCGCAGACCCAGTACTTC. It encodes CASSQTLAGAQTQYF.

This clonotype was observed at least ten times. The chain employs TRBV6-1 and TRBJ1-4; D gene ambiguous. The germline V gene has CDR1 MNHNS and CDR2 SASEGT. The CDR3 sequence is 13 residues long. V was pared by 4 bases and J by 5 bases, with 8 bases between. The CDR3 region has the DNA TGTGCCAGCAGTGCCTGGATGAATGAAAAACTGTTTTTT. Its protein product is CASSAWMNEKLFF.

This clonotype occurred many times. The CDR3 DNA is TGTGCCAGCAGCTTGAGGGATTGGTACCAAGAGACCCAGTACTTC. This gives the protein CASSLRDWYQETQYF. V and J are TRBV5-6 and TRBJ2-5, with unresolved D. CDR1 is SGHDT and CDR2 is YYEEEE in the germline V gene. Trimming shortened V by 1 base and J by 0 bases, and 10 bases separated the two germline ends. The CDR3 has 15 residues.

In its sample, this clonotype was seen many times. The gene calls are TRBV2 and TRBJ2-2; perhaps TRBD1 as D (5 bases). The CDR3 length is 17 residues. Looked up from germline, CDR1 is SNHLY and CDR2 is FYNNEI. V was cut by 1 base and J by 3 bases, with 15 bases left in between. CDR3 sequence: CASSEVGHGVYTGELFF. The DNA for the CDR3 is TGTGCCAGCAGTGAAGTAGGACATGGCGTATACACCGGGGAGCTGTTTTTT.

This clonotype has ten or more counts. The V and J genes are TRBV20-1 and TRBJ1-3; the D is unclear. V shed 6 bases and J shed 3 bases, with 6 bases lying between them. The CDR3 has 11 residues. Germline assignment: CDR1 DFQATT and CDR2 SNEGSKA (reference sequence). The chain's CDR3 is CSAEGGNTIYF. The CDR3 DNA is TGCAGTGCGGAGGGTGGAAACACCATATATTTT.

This clonotype came up many times. V usage is TRBV29-1 and J usage is TRBJ1-2; D call uncertain. The V gene's germline CDR1 is SQVTM and CDR2 ANQGSEA. The CDR3 consists of 16 residues. Trimming pared 1 base from V and 4 bases from J, leaving 19 bases between. The CDR3 is CSVEGMIKEDLYGYTF. The CDR3 DNA is TGCAGCGTTGAAGGGATGATTAAAGAGGATCTCTATGGCTACACCTTC.

This clonotype was seen repeatedly, ten times or more. This chain joins TRBV5-1 and TRBJ1-1, with 8 bases identical to TRBD1. CDR3 length equals 16 residues. Per the germline V gene, CDR1 is SGHRS and CDR2 is YFSETQ. The ends lost 0 bases at V and 4 bases at J; junction bases unmatched: 8. This CDR3 is CASSLVARGPGTEAFF. In DNA form, the CDR3 reads TGCGCCAGCAGCTTGGTGGCCAGGGGGCCAGGCACTGAAGCTTTCTTT.

The J gene is TRBJ1-1, the V gene TRBV29-1; D is ambiguous. The CDR3 is made up of 12 amino acids. CDR1 and CDR2 from the germline V gene are SQVTM and ANQGSEA. The CDR3 protein is CTPVLVAPEAFF. The CDR3 DNA reads as TGCACCCCAGTTTTGGTTGCCCCTGAAGCTTTCTTT. Looking up the rest from reference TRBV29-1 and TRBJ1-1 gives the full variable domain: SAVISQKPSRDICQRGTSLTIQCQVDSQVTMMFWYRQQPGQSLTLIATANQGSEATYESGFVIDKFPISRPNLTFSTLTVSNMSPEDSSIYLCTPVLVAPEAFFGQGTRLTVV.

This clonotype came up many times. This rearrangement joins TRBV12-3 or TRBV12-4 to TRBJ1-5; a weak D match, TRBD1 (6 bases). Deletions cut 6 bases from V and 3 bases from J, with 9 bases between. This CDR3 has 13 residues. The CDR3 sequence: CASSRTVNQPQHF. CDR3 nucleotides: TGTGCCAGCAGCCGGACAGTCAATCAGCCCCAGCATTTT.

There are many counts of this clonotype. The J gene is TRBJ2-1, the V gene TRBV20-1, with TRBD2 as a possible D gene (6 bases). The V and J ends lost 3 bases and 2 bases respectively, with 8 bases between them. This CDR3 is 13 amino acids long. Germline assignment: CDR1 DFQATT and CDR2 SNEGSKA (reference sequence). CDR3: CSASWTTYNEQFF. CDR3 DNA: TGCAGTGCTAGTTGGACTACCTACAATGAGCAGTTCTTC.

The J gene is TRBJ1-2, the V gene TRBV3-1; 10 bases are a match to TRBD1. The CDR3 is 17 amino acids. The germline CDR1 and CDR2 sequences are LGHDT and YNNKEL (reference sequence). The V segment lost 11 bases and the J segment 2 bases; nucleotides outside the gene matches: 17. CDR3 sequence reads: CACCQDRDRGRNYGYTF. DNA of the CDR3: TGTGCCTGCTGCCAAGATCGCGACAGGGGGCGAAACTATGGCTACACCTTC.

This chain connects TRBV10-2 to TRBJ2-7, with 8 positions matching TRBD2. V lost 4 bases, J lost 5 bases, and 7 bases stayed unmatched. Germline CDR1 and CDR2: WSHSY and SAAADI. This CDR3 region has 14 residues. This chain's CDR3 is CASSGPGRGDEQYF. Written as DNA, the CDR3 is TGCGCCAGCAGTGGACCCGGGAGGGGGGACGAGCAGTACTTC.

Ten or more counts support this clonotype. CDR3 residues: CASGGGVGTDTQYF. The CDR3 nucleotides read TGTGCCAGCGGCGGGGGGGTAGGCACAGATACGCAGTATTTT. This sequence joins TRBV4-2 and TRBJ2-3, with TRBD2 identical over 9 bases. Trimming cost V 8 bases and J 1 base; bases outside gene matches: 4. CDR3 size: 14 residues. Germline V lookup: CDR1 LGHNA, CDR2 YNFKEQ.

The sample holds many counts of this clonotype. In nucleotides, the CDR3 is TGTGCCAGCAGCTTCATCACAGGGGGGGCAGATACGCAGTATTTT. This translates into CASSFITGGADTQYF. The chain carries TRBV7-2 and TRBJ2-3; possible D gene TRBD1, 8 bases. V lost 3 bases and J 4 bases, leaving 14 bases between the germline ends. Germline lookup yields CDR1 SGHTA and CDR2 FQGNSA. This CDR3 has 15 residues.

This clonotype came up many times. The V gene is TRBV9, the J gene TRBJ1-5; D call uncertain. Germline V lookup: CDR1 SGDLS, CDR2 YYNGEE. The CDR3 contains 13 residues. V lost 0 bases and J 0 bases, leaving 1 base between the germline ends. CDR3 in DNA: TGTGCCAGCAGCGTAGGTAGCAATCAGCCCCAGCATTTT. The encoded protein is CASSVGSNQPQHF.

J is TRBJ2-4 and V is TRBV4-2; D possibly corresponds to TRBD1 (5 bases). V lost 0 bases, J lost 1 base, and 13 bases lay in between. The CDR3 is 17 residues long. The germline V gene has CDR1 LGHNA and CDR2 YNFKEQ. DNA of the CDR3: TGTGCCAGCAGCCAAGACGAAGGGGCGCGGGCCAAAAACATTCAGTACTTC. Translated: CASSQDEGARAKNIQYF.

This clonotype was found a few times. The rearrangement links TRBV29-1 to TRBJ1-2; D not certain. CDR3 size: 16 residues. With 0 bases removed from V and 4 bases from J, the gap between germline ends came to 18 bases. CDR1 is SQVTM, CDR2 ANQGSEA, per germline. The CDR3 coding sequence is TGCAGCGTTGAAGATCTGGTAGGGTGGGAAGCCTATGGCTACACCTTC. Its protein is CSVEDLVGWEAYGYTF. The whole variable domain, remainder taken from reference TRBV29-1 and TRBJ1-2, is SAVISQKPSRDICQRGTSLTIQCQVDSQVTMMFWYRQQPGQSLTLIATANQGSEATYESGFVIDKFPISRPNLTFSTLTVSNMSPEDSSIYLCSVEDLVGWEAYGYTFGSGTRLTVV.

V gene TRBV12-3 or TRBV12-4 combines with J gene TRBJ1-2; D might be TRBD1 (5 bases). Trimming removed 5 bases from V and 0 bases from J, with 10 bases in between. The CDR3 has 14 residues. In DNA form, the CDR3 reads TGTGCCAGCAGTCCAGGGTTAGCTAACTATGGCTACACCTTC. This translates into CASSPGLANYGYTF.

This clonotype was counted ten times or more. DNA of the CDR3: TGTGCCAGTTCCACAGGGGGTTTGGAGACCCAGTACTTC. It yields the protein CASSTGGLETQYF. The chain joins TRBV19 to TRBJ2-5; 8 bases agree with TRBD1. The junction had 7 bases not matched to a gene; V was cut back by 8 bases and J by 5 bases. CDR1 LNHDA and CDR2 SQIVND come from the germline V gene (reference sequence). CDR3 length: 13 amino acids. The full variable domain, in which reference TRBV19 and TRBJ2-5 provide the parts outside the CDR3, is DGGITQSPKYLFRKEGQNVTLSCEQNLNHDAMYWYRQDPGQGLRLIYYSQIVNDFQKGDIAEGYSVSREKKESFPLTVTSAQKNPTAFYLCASSTGGLETQYFGPGTRLLVL.

In its sample, this clonotype was seen many times. The V gene is TRBV5-1, the J gene TRBJ2-3; TRBD1 matches at 8 bases. Germline V gives CDR1 SGHRS, CDR2 YFSETQ. The ends lost 7 bases at V and 2 bases at J; junction bases unmatched: 6. CDR3 length: 14 residues. The CDR3 nucleotides read TGCGCCAGCCGACAGGGGACAAACACAGATACGCAGTATTTT. It is translated as CASRQGTNTDTQYF.